This T cell receptor beta chain is from a study of shared clonotypes between healthy human individuals. Points from the study as a whole: What naive subsets generally showed was a larger estimated richness than memory subsets showed.

The genomic DNA of each subset was split evenly across several immunoSEQ plates. Authors' analysis steps: Filtering differed since immunoSEQ provided only junctions, with no quality scores. The protocol was immunoSEQ multiplex PCR, while the TCRdb copy is restricted to in-frame clones and leaves out a portion. From that table come the V and J calls and clone size; the DNA was used to work out D and trimming. The sample has about 1 million clones, about three quarters seen once. The donors, all of them Caucasian adults, lived in Nashville, Tennessee. Of note for this clone: Its antigen is as yet unknown.

The receptor comes from a man aged 18 to 30 in good health. Source material: memory CD4+ T cells sorted from blood. Subset noted: CD45RA-negative fraction.

CDR3 coding DNA: TGCGCCAGCAGCTTGGATCCTAGCGGGGGGCAGAACACCGGGGAGCTGTTTTTT. It is translated as CASSLDPSGGQNTGELFF. The rearrangement joins TRBV5-1 to TRBJ2-2; TRBD2 matches at 11 bases. The CDR3 runs 18 residues. Germline CDR1 and CDR2: SGHRS and YFSETQ. The V and J ends lost 0 bases and 1 base, in that order; junction bases with no gene match: 5.